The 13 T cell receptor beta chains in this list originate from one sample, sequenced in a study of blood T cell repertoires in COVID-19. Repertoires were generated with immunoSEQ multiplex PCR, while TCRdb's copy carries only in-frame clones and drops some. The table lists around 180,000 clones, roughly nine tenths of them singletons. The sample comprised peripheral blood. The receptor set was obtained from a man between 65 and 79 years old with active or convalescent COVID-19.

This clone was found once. The CDR3 here is CATRGLAGDRRELFF. For the CDR3, the DNA is TGTGCCACCCGCGGGCTAGCGGGCGACAGAAGGGAGCTGTTTTTT. V gene TRBV11-2 combines with J gene TRBJ2-2; TRBD2 matches 8 bases. V lost 10 bases to trimming and J lost 9 bases; unmatched junction nucleotides: 16. Germline CDR1 reads SGHAT; CDR2 reads FQNNGV. CDR3 length: 15 amino acids.

The CDR3 DNA reads TGTGCCAGCAGCTTAGCGGAGGTAGCGATTAGCTCCTACAATGAGCAGTTCTTC. Its translation is CASSLAEVAISSYNEQFF. The J gene is TRBJ2-1, the V gene TRBV7-6, with D possibly TRBD2 on 5 matching bases. This CDR3 comprises 18 residues. Germline V gene data show CDR1 as SGHVS and CDR2 as FNYEAQ. V was pared by 0 bases and J by 0 bases, with 15 bases between.

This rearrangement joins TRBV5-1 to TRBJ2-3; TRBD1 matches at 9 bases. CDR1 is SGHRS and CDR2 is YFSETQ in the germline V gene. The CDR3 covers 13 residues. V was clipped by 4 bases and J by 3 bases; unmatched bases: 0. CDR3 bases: TGCGCCAGCAGCGGGACAGGGACAGATACGCAGTATTTT. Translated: CASSGTGTDTQYF.

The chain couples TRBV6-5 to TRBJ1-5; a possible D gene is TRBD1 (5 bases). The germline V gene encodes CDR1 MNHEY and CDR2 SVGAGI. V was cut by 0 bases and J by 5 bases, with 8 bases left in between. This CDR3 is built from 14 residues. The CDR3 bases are TGTGCCAGCAGTTACTCAGGGGCGGATCAGCCCCAGCATTTT. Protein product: CASSYSGADQPQHF.

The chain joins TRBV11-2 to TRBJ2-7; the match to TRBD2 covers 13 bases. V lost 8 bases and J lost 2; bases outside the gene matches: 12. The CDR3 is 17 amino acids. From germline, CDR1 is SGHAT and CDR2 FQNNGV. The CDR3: CASRGTSGILLPYEQYF. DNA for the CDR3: TGTGCCAGCCGGGGGACTAGCGGGATTCTCCTACCCTACGAGCAGTACTTC.

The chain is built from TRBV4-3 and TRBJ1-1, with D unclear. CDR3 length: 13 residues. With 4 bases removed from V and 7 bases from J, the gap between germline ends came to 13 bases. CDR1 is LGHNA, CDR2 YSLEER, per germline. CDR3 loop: CASSLFERDEAFF. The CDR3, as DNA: TGCGCCAGCAGCCTTTTCGAGCGGGATGAAGCTTTCTTT.

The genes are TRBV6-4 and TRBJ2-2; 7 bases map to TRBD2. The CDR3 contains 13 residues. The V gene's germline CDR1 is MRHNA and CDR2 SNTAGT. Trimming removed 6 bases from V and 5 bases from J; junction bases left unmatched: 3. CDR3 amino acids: CASSWRETGELFF. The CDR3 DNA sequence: TGTGCCAGCAGCTGGCGGGAGACCGGGGAGCTGTTTTTT.

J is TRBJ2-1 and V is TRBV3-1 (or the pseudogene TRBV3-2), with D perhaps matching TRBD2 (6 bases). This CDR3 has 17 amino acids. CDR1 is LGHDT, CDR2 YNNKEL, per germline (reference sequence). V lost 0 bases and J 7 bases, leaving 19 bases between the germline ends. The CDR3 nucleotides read TGTGCCAGCAGCCAAGATCGGGGTGGGGGGATCTGGAATGAGCAGTTCTTC. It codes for CASSQDRGGGIWNEQFF.

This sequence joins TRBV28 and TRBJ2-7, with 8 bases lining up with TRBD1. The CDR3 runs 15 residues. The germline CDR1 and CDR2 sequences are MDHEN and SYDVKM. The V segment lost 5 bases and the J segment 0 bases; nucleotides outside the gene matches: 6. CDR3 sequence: CASSPPGQVSYEQYF. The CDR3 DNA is TGTGCCAGCAGTCCACCGGGACAGGTCTCCTACGAGCAGTACTTC. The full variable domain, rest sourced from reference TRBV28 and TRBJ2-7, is DVKVTQSSRYLVKRTGEKVFLECVQDMDHENMFWYRQDPGLGLRLIYFSYDVKMKEKGDIPEGYSVSREKKERFSLILESASTNQTSMYLCASSPPGQVSYEQYFGPGTRLTVT.

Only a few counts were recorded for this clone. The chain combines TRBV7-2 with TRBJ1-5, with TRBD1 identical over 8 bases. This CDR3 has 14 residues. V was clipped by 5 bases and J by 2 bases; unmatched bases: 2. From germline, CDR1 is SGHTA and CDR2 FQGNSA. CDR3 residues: CASSMTGGNQPQHF. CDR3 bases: TGTGCCAGCAGCATGACAGGGGGCAATCAGCCCCAGCATTTT.

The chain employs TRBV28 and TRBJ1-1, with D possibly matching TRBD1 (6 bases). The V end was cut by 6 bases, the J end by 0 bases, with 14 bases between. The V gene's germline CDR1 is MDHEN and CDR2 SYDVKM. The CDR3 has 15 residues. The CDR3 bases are TGTGCCAGCAGACTCGGGGGGCTCATGAACACTGAAGCTTTCTTT. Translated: CASRLGGLMNTEAFF.

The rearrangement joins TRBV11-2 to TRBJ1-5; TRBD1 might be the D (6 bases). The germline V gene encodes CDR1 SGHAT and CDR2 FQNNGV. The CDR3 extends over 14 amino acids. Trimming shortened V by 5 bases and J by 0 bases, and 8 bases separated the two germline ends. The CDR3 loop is CASSPDSSNQPQHF. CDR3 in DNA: TGTGCCAGCAGCCCGGACAGTAGCAATCAGCCCCAGCATTTT.

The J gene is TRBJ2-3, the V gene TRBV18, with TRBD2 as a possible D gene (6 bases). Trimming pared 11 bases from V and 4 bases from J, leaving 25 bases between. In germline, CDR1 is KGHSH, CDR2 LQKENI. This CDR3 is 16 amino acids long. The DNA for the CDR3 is TGTGCCCTAGGGTCTCGGGAGCGATTTTTGGCAGATACGCAGTATTTT. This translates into CALGSRERFLADTQYF.